Listed here are 10 T cell receptor beta chains from one sample, sequenced in a study of shared clonotypes between healthy human individuals. Only in-frame clones appear in the TCRdb table, and some are missing; sequencing was by immunoSEQ multiplex PCR. The sample holds more than 500,000 clones; more than 95% are singletons and the top ten take 0.05% to 0.08%. Sequencing was performed on naive CD4+ T cells sorted from blood. Subset meaning: CD45RA+ positively selected. The receptors originated from a woman aged 25 to 39 in good health.

The chain is built from TRBV2 and TRBJ1-5; TRBD1 matches 7 bases. There are 15 residues in the CDR3. Trimming took 6 bases from V and 0 from J; bases not matched to a gene: 5. Per germline, CDR1 SNHLY and CDR2 FYNNEI. The CDR3 here is CASSRTGDSNQPQHF. In DNA form, the CDR3 reads TGTGCCAGCAGCCGAACAGGGGATAGCAATCAGCCCCAGCATTTT.

The chain recombines TRBV10-3 with TRBJ2-5; maybe TRBD2 (5 bases). Trimming shortened V by 8 bases and J by 5 bases, and 12 bases separated the two germline ends. The CDR3 is 12 amino acids. In germline, CDR1 is ENHRY, CDR2 SYGVKD. The CDR3 coding sequence is TGTGCCATCGGGAGAGGCCAGGAGACCCAGTACTTC. Its protein product is CAIGRGQETQYF.

This chain joins TRBV7-9 and TRBJ2-6, with D perhaps matching TRBD2 (6 bases). With 1 base removed from V and 0 bases from J, the gap between germline ends came to 10 bases. Germline V lookup: CDR1 SEHNR, CDR2 FQNEAQ (reference sequence). This CDR3 is 17 amino acids long. The CDR3 here is CASSLGSGSSGANVLTF. As DNA, the CDR3 is TGTGCCAGCAGCTTAGGGTCCGGGAGCTCTGGGGCCAACGTCCTGACTTTC.

J is TRBJ2-7 and V is TRBV7-3; 9 bases line up with TRBD2. The junction had 17 bases not matched to a gene; V was cut back by 11 bases and J by 3 bases. The CDR3 runs to 16 residues. CDR1 and CDR2 from the germline V gene are SGHTA and FQGTGA. CDR3 coding DNA: TGTGCCCGCCCCTTAGATTTAGCGGGAGAGTGCTACGAGCAGTACTTC. It is translated as CARPLDLAGECYEQYF.

The rearrangement joins TRBV18 to TRBJ2-7, with D possibly matching TRBD2 (6 bases). The CDR3 covers 14 residues. Germline V gene lookup returns CDR1 KGHSH and CDR2 LQKENI. With 0 bases removed from V and 3 bases from J, the gap between germline ends came to 9 bases. The CDR3 protein is CASSPPASDYEQYF. In DNA, the CDR3 is TGTGCCAGCTCACCACCCGCTAGCGACTACGAGCAGTACTTC.

The CDR3 region is CASSLVNSGSITDTQYF. The CDR3 bases are TGCGCCAGCAGCTTGGTCAATAGCGGGAGTATTACAGATACGCAGTATTTT. The chain joins TRBV5-1 to TRBJ2-3, with TRBD2 identical over 9 bases. J lost 3 bases, V lost 0 bases, and 8 bases had no gene match. CDR1 is SGHRS and CDR2 is YFSETQ in the germline V gene. The CDR3 consists of 17 residues.

V and J are TRBV2 and TRBJ2-2; TRBD2 aligns across 10 bases. Unmatched junction bases numbered 13, after V lost 11 bases and J lost 4 bases. The CDR3 loop spans 16 amino acids. The V gene's germline CDR1 is SNHLY and CDR2 FYNNEI. The CDR3 spells CASTPSSGRPTGELFF. For the CDR3, the DNA is TGTGCCTCCACCCCGAGTAGCGGGAGGCCCACCGGGGAGCTGTTTTTT.

V and J are TRBV25-1 and TRBJ2-5; D is unresolved. The last part of the DNA fits TRBJ2-7 better; the J call may be wrong. The V gene's germline CDR1 is MGHDK and CDR2 SYGVNS. This CDR3 is 14 amino acids long. The CDR3 is CASSPRPSSYEQYF. The CDR3 coding sequence is TGTGCCAGCAGTCCAAGGCCGAGCTCCTACGAGCAGTACTTC.

The chain joins TRBV4-1 to TRBJ1-1, with 9 bases lining up with TRBD1. The CDR3 spans 17 residues. The V and J ends lost 2 bases and 5 bases, in that order; junction bases with no gene match: 12. Looked up from germline, CDR1 is MGHRA and CDR2 is YSYEKL. The CDR3 loop is CASSQRDRVLSGTEAFF. CDR3 coding DNA: TGCGCCAGCAGCCAACGGGACAGGGTTTTAAGTGGGACTGAAGCTTTCTTT.

The V call is TRBV6-1, the J call TRBJ2-6; D unclear. From germline, CDR1 is MNHNS and CDR2 SASEGT. With 3 bases removed from V and 0 bases from J, the gap between germline ends came to 12 bases. The CDR3 consists of 17 residues. CDR3 loop: CASSDYARSSGANVLTF. The CDR3 coding sequence is TGTGCCAGCAGTGATTACGCCAGGAGCTCTGGGGCCAACGTCCTGACTTTC.